Listed below are T cell receptor beta chains from one sample, sequenced in a study of shared clonotypes between healthy human individuals. Method: immunoSEQ multiplex PCR; TCRdb's copy keeps in-frame clones and lacks some. The profile shows 2.3 million or so clones, over 85% of them singletons. Input material: naive CD4+ T cells from PBMCs. The receptors originated from a man in his late teens or twenties in good health. Some clones in this sample may be carry-over from other donors' samples. Both conserved end residues are part of each CDR3. Each record gives: J gene, clone size, V gene, D gene, CDR3 DNA, CDR3 protein. D genes are given only for firm matches. Clone sizes are given selectively: once, few, many, or a class where the clone is expanded.

TRBJ1-5 | - | TRBV28 | - | TGTGCCAGCAGTTTTCCGGGGGTTCCGTATCAGCCCCAGCATTTT | CASSFPGVPYQPQHF
TRBJ2-7 | - | TRBV5-1 | TRBD1 | TGCGCCAGCAGCCAAATACCGGGACAGTTAACCGGCGAGCAGTACTTC | CASSQIPGQLTGEQYF
TRBJ1-1 | - | TRBV6-6 | TRBD1 | TGTGCCAGCAGTCCGGGACAGGGGGGGACTGAAGCTTTCTTT | CASSPGQGGTEAFF
TRBJ1-4 | - | TRBV6-1 | - | TGTGCCAGCAGAGACCGAGAAACACTGTTTTTT | CASRDRETLFF
TRBJ1-6 | - | TRBV5-1 | - | TGCGCCAGCAGCCAGACAAATTCACCCCTCCACTTT | CASSQTNSPLHF
TRBJ1-5 | - | TRBV25-1 | - | TGTGCCAGCAGGCAGGGAAATCAGCCCCAGCATTTT | CASRQGNQPQHF
TRBJ1-5 | - | TRBV28 | - | TGTGCCAGCATCCGCAGCGGGCCTACCAGTCAGCCCCAGCATTTT | CASIRSGPTSQPQHF
TRBJ1-5 | once | TRBV6-4 | - | TGTGCCAGTCCCTTAGGGGCGGTGAGCAATCAGCCCCAGCATTTT | CASPLGAVSNQPQHF
TRBJ2-7 | - | TRBV6-4 | TRBD2 | TGTGCCAGAGTCGGGACTAGCGGGACTTACGAGCAGTACTTC | CARVGTSGTYEQYF
TRBJ2-1 | - | TRBV7-2 | - | TGTGCCAGCAGCTTAAGCCGGAGCTCCTACAATGAGCAGTTCTTC | CASSLSRSSYNEQFF
TRBJ2-1 | - | TRBV9 | - | TGTGCCAGCAGCCTCCGGGGGACAGCTTCCTACAATGAGCAGTTCTTC | CASSLRGTASYNEQFF
TRBJ1-1 | - | TRBV4-3 | - | TGCGCCAGCAGCCAAGATAGGGGAGGAGAAGCTTTCTTT | CASSQDRGGEAFF
TRBJ1-1 | - | TRBV7-2 | - | TGTGCCAGCAGCTTATTCGGGGGAATCACTGAAGCTTTCTTT | CASSLFGGITEAFF
TRBJ2-3 | - | TRBV7-2 | - | TGTGCCAGCGAGATATCTGGGGTGAATACGCAGTATTTT | CASEISGVNTQYF
TRBJ2-7 | - | TRBV28 | - | TGTGCCAGCACCCGGGACTCATCCTACGAGCAGTACTTC | CASTRDSSYEQYF